These T cell receptor beta chains were read from a single sample in a study of siplizumab effects on memory and regulatory T cells. Assay used: immunoSEQ multiplex PCR; TCRdb lists only in-frame clones, some missing. Of approximately 68,000 clones in the sample, 91% are singletons; the top ten hold over 25%. Input material: CD8+ T cells sorted from blood. The receptors come from a human donor in good health. Both conserved end residues are trimmed from each CDR3. A D gene is named only where the DNA matches it firmly.

j_gene	len	d_gene	v_gene	CDR3aa
.	12	.	TRBV18	ASSPVGGTYEQY
TRBJ2-1	12	.	TRBV19	ASSIWDSYNEQF
TRBJ2-7	15	TRBD2	TRBV7-8	ASSLEGGLAASYEQY
TRBJ1-2	13	.	TRBV14	ASSHTGQGYYGYT
TRBJ1-2	13	TRBD1	TRBV19	ASLTGTGGFYGYT
TRBJ2-7	11	.	TRBV7-2	ASSFLVPNEQY
TRBJ2-5	11	.	TRBV2	ASSEYSQETQY
TRBJ1-2	14	TRBD1	TRBV7-9	ASSNAGTGGNYGYT
TRBJ2-2	14	.	TRBV19	ASTPLGGALTGELF
TRBJ2-7	10	.	TRBV5-6	ASSAGTYEQY
TRBJ2-5	15	TRBD1	TRBV11-2	ASSLGYLDRDEETQY
TRBJ1-2	11	TRBD1	TRBV7-6	ASSATGVYGYT
TRBJ1-2	13	.	TRBV7-9	ASDPPDSTSYGYT
TRBJ2-2	13	TRBD1	TRBV10-2	ASSRDRDATGELF
TRBJ2-1	14	.	TRBV27	ASSIKTGSSYNEQF
TRBJ1-2	14	.	TRBV12-5	ASGLVRVTGWDGYT
TRBJ2-3	13	TRBD2	TRBV7-2	ASSLLAGAVDTQY
TRBJ2-7	12	.	TRBV4-2	ASSLGGQPYEQY
TRBJ2-2	14	TRBD1	TRBV4-1	ASSHLGQGRDGELF
TRBJ1-2	12	.	TRBV6-1	ASSESGIHYGYT
TRBJ2-7	15	TRBD2	TRBV7-9	ASSPGGLAGAGDEQY
TRBJ1-1	15	TRBD1	TRBV2	ASSEGWAGGKRTEAF
TRBJ2-3	13	.	TRBV4-2	ASSHDPAGTDTQY
TRBJ2-7	11	TRBD2	TRBV2	ASQDGRAYEQY
TRBJ2-7	11	.	TRBV2	ASGDIHDYEQY
TRBJ2-7	11	TRBD2	TRBV6-5	ASTGGTSYEQY
TRBJ2-7	12	TRBD2	TRBV30	AFVNAGGSYEQY
TRBJ2-1	15	TRBD1	TRBV5-1	ASSPGQGLLPYNEQF
TRBJ2-2	12	.	TRBV2	ATHLGGLAGELF
TRBJ1-1	10	TRBD1	TRBV7-9	ASSTRTGEAF
TRBJ2-7	12	.	TRBV27	ASGSGSGRYEQY
TRBJ2-5	18	TRBD1	TRBV27	ASIQKRPTGTGGSQETQY
TRBJ2-3	11	.	TRBV6-5	ASSYSTTDTQY
TRBJ2-7	13	.	TRBV4-1	ASSQDPGFAYEQY
TRBJ1-1	12	.	TRBV7-6	ASSLATGGTEAF